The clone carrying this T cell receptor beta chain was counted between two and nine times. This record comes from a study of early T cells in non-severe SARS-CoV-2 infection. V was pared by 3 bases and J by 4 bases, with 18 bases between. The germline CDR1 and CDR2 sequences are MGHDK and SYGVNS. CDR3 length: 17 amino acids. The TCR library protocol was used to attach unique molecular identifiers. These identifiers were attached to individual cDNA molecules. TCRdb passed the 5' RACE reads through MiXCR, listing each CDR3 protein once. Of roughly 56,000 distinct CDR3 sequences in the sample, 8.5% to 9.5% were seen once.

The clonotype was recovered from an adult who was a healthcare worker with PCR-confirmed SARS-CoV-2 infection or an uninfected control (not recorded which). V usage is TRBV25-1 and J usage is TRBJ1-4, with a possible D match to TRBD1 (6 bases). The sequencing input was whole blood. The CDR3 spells CASSDLDPKGGNEKLFF. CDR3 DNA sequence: TGTGCCAGCAGTGATCTCGACCCCAAGGGGGGTAATGAAAAACTGTTTTTT. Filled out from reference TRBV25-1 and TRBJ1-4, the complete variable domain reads EADIYQTPRYLVIGTGKKITLECSQTMGHDKMYWYQQDPGMELHLIHYSYGVNSTEKGDLSSESTVSRIRTEHFPLTLESARPSHTSQYLCASSDLDPKGGNEKLFFGSGTQLSVL.